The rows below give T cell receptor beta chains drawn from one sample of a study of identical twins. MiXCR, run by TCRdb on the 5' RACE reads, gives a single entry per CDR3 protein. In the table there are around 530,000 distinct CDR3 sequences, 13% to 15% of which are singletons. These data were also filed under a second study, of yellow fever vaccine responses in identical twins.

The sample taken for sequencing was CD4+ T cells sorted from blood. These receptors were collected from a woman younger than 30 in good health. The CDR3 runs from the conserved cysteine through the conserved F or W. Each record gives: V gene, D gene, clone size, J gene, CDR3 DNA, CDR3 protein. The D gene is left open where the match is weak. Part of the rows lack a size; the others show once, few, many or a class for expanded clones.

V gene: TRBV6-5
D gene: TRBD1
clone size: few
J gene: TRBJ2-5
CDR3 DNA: TGTGCCAGCAGTTACCAAGGGGGCACGTCTGAGACCCAGTACTTC
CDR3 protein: CASSYQGGTSETQYF

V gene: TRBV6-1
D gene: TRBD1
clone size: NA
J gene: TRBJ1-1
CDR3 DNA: TGTGCCAGCCTTAGACAGGGCAACACTGAAGCTTTCTTT
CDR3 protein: CASLRQGNTEAFF

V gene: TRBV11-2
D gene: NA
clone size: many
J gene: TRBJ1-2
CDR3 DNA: TGTGCCAGCAGCTCGACAGTTAACTATGGCTACACCTTC
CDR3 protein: CASSSTVNYGYTF

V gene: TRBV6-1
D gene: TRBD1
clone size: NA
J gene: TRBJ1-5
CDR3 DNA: TGTGCCAGCACTCCTGGGACAGGGAGTCAGCCCCAGCATTTT
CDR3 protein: CASTPGTGSQPQHF

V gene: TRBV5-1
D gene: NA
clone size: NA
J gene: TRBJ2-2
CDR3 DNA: TGCGCCAGCAAGGCGGGGAAAGTTACCGGGGAGCTGTTTTTT
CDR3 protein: CASKAGKVTGELFF

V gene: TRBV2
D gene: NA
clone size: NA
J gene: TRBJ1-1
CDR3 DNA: TGTGCCAGCAGTGAATTCCGGGCGCTGAACACTGAAGCTTTCTTT
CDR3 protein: CASSEFRALNTEAFF

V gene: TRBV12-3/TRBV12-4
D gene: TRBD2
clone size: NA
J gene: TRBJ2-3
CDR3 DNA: TGTGCCACCCGTAGCGGGCGAGGCACAGATACGCAGTATTTT
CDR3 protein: CATRSGRGTDTQYF

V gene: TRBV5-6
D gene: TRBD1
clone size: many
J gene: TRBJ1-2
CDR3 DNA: TGTGCCAGCAGCGAAACGGACAGGCCGAACTATGGCTACACCTTC
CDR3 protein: CASSETDRPNYGYTF

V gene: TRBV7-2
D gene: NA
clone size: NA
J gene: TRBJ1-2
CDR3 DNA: TGTGCCAGCACCCTGGACGGCTATGGCTACACCTTC
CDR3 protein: CASTLDGYGYTF

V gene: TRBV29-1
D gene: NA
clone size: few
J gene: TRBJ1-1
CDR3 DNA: TGCAGCGTTGTGGTGGGGAAGAACACTGAAGCTTTCTTT
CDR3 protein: CSVVVGKNTEAFF

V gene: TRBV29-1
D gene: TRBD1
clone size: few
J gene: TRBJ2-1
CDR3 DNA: TGCAGCGTTAAACCAGGGGGCAATGAGCAGTTCTTC
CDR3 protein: CSVKPGGNEQFF

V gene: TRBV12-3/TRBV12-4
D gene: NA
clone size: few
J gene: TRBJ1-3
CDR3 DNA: TGTGCCAGCAGTTTAGCGATAAGGGGAAGCTCTGGAAACACCATATATTTT
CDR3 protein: CASSLAIRGSSGNTIYF

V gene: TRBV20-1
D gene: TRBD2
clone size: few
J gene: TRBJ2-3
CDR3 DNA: TGCAGTGCTAGAGATGGACGGGGGGCCGGGGGGGGACCGCAGTATTTT
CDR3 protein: CSARDGRGAGGGPQYF

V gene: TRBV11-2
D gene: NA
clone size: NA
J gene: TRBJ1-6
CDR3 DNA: TGTGCCAGCAGCTTAAATTCCCTTAATAATTCACCCCTCCACTTT
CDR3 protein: CASSLNSLNNSPLHF

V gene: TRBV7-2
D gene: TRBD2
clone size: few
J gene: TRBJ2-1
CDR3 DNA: TGTGCCAGCAGCCGAGCGGGGAGCATCTACAATGAGCAGTTCTTC
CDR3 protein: CASSRAGSIYNEQFF

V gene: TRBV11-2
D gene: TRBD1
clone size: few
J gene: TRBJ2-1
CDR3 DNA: TGTGCCAGCAGCCTAAACCGACAGGGGTACAATGAGCAGTTCTTC
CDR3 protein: CASSLNRQGYNEQFF

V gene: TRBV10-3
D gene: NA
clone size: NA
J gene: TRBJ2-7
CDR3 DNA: TGTGCCATCAGTGATTCAACCTCCCACGAGCAGTACTTC
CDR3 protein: CAISDSTSHEQYF

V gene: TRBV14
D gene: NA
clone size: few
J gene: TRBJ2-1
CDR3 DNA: TGTGCCAGCAGCCAAGACGGTGAGCAGTTCTTC
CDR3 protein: CASSQDGEQFF

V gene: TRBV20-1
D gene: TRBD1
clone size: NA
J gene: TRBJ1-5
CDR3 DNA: TGCAGTGCTAGCGCAGGGGGATGGGGTCAGCCCCAGCATTTT
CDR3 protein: CSASAGGWGQPQHF

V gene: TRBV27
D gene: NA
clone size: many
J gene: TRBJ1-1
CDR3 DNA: TGTGCCAGCAGTTTACGACAGAACACTGAAGCTTTCTTT
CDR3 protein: CASSLRQNTEAFF

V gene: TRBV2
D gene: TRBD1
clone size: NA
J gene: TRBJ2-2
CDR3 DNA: TGTGCCAGCAGGGGACAGGGGGAAGACACCGGGGAGCTGTTTTTT
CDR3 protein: CASRGQGEDTGELFF

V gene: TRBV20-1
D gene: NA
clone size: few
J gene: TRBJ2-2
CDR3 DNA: TGCAGTGCTGGAGTCAATAGTGGAGCCGGGGAGCTGTTTTTT
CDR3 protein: CSAGVNSGAGELFF

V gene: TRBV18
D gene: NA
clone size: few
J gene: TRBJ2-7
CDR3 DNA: TGTGCCAGCTCCCCCGGGACCCCGCTGACCTACGAGCAGTACTTC
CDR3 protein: CASSPGTPLTYEQYF

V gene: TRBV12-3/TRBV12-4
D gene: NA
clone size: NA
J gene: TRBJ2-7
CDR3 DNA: TGTGCCAGCAGTCCGTGGACACTCTACGAGCAGTACTTC
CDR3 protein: CASSPWTLYEQYF

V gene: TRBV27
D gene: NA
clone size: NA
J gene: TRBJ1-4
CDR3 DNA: TGTGCCAGCAGTTTTACAGCTTTGGGAAAACTGTTTTTT
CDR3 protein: CASSFTALGKLFF

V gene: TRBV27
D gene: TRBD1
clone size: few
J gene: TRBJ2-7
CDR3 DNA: TGTGCCAGCCGAGGTAACAGGGGGCGTAACGAGCAGTACTTC
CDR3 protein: CASRGNRGRNEQYF

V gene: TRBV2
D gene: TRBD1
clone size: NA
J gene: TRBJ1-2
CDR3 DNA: TGTGCCAGCAGGGGGTGGACAGGGGGCAATGGCTATGGCTACACCTTC
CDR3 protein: CASRGWTGGNGYGYTF

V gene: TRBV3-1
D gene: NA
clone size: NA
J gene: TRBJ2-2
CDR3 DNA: TGTGCCAGCAGCCAAGTGTCCGGGGAGCTGTTTTTT
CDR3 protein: CASSQVSGELFF

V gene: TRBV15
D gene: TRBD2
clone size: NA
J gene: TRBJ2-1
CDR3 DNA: TGTGCCACAGAGCGGGGCTACAATGAGCAGTTCTTC
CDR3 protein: CATERGYNEQFF

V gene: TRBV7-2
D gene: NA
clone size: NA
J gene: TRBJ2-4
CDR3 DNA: TGTGCCAGCTCCCTTTTAGCGGAGATAGCCAAAAACATTCAGTACTTC
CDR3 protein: CASSLLAEIAKNIQYF

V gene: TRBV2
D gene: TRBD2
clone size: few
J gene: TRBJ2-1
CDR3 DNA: TGTGCCAGCAGGAAAAGAGGACTAGCGGGAGGCCAATCCATCTACAATGAGCAGTTCTTC
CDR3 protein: CASRKRGLAGGQSIYNEQFF

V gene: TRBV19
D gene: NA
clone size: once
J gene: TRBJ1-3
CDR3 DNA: TGTGCCAGTAGTATGACATGTTTCTCTGGAAACACCATATATTTT
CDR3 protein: CASSMTCFSGNTIYF

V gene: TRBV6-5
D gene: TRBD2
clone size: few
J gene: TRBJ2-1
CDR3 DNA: TGTGCCAGCAGTTCACTAGCGGGGGGGCTCGAGCAGTTCTTC
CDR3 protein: CASSSLAGGLEQFF

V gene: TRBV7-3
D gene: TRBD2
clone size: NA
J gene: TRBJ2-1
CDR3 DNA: TGTGCCAGCAGCCCACAAAGCGGGAGTGGGGATGAGCAGTTCTTC
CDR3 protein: CASSPQSGSGDEQFF

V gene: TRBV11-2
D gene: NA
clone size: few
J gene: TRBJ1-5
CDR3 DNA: TGTGCCAGCAGCGGAACTGTTGGGAGCAATCAGCCCCAGCATTTT
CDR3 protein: CASSGTVGSNQPQHF

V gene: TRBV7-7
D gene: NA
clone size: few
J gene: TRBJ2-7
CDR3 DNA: TGTGCCAGCAGCCTAGACTCTACAGGGCGCGAGCAGTACTTC
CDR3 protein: CASSLDSTGREQYF

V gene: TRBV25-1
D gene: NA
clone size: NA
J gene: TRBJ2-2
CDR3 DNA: TGTGCCAGCAGTGAATCGGGAAGGGGGAGACTGACCGGGGAGCTGTTTTTT
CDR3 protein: CASSESGRGRLTGELFF

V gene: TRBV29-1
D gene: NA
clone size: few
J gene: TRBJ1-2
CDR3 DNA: TGCAGCGTGGCTGATGGCGGTAACTATGGCTACACCTTC
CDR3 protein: CSVADGGNYGYTF

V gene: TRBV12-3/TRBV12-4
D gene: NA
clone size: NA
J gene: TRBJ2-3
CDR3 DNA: TGTGCCAGCAGTTTCGCCCGGGGGCTTCGCACAGATACGCAGTATTTT
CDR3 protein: CASSFARGLRTDTQYF

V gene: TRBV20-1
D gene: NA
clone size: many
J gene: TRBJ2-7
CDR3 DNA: TGCAGTGCCAAAACAGGGCCCGAGCAGTACTTC
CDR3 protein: CSAKTGPEQYF

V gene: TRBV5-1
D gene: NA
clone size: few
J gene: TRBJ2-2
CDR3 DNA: TGCGCCAGCAGCTTGGATAGGGAGAACACCGGGGAGCTGTTTTTT
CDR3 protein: CASSLDRENTGELFF

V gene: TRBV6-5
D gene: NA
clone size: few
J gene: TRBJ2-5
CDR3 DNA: TGTGCCAGCAGCTCCTTGAGGGGAAGGGCCCAGTACTTC
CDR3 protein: CASSSLRGRAQYF

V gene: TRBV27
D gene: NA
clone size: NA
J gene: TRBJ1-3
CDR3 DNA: TGTGCCAGCAGTCTATCAGTGAACTCTGGAAACACCATATATTTT
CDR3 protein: CASSLSVNSGNTIYF

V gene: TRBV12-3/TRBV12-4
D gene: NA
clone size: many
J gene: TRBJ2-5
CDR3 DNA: TGTGCCAGCAGTTTAGGAGTTCGAGAGACCCAGTACTTC
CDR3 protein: CASSLGVRETQYF

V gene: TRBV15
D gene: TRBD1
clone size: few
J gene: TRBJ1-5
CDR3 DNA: TGTGCCACCAGCAGAGACAGGGGGATCAATCAGCCCCAGCATTTT
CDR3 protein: CATSRDRGINQPQHF

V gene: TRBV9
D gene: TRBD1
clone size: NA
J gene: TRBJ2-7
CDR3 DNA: TGTGCCAGCAGCGTAGAACAGGGGTCCTACGAGCAGTACTTC
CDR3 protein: CASSVEQGSYEQYF

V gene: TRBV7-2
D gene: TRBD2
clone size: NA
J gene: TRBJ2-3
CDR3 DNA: TGTGCCAGCAACGGACTAGCGGAAGATACGCAGTATTTT
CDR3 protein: CASNGLAEDTQYF

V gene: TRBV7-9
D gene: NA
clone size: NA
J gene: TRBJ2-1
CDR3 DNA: TGTGCCAGCAGCTTAGCGCTTGGGACCGGCTTTAACAATGAGCAGTTCTTC
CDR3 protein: CASSLALGTGFNNEQFF

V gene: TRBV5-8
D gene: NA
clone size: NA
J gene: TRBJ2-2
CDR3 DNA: TGTGCCAGCAGCTTGGAGTTGACAGACACCGGGGAGCTGTTTTTT
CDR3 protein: CASSLELTDTGELFF

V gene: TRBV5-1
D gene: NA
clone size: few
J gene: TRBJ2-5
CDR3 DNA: TGCGCCAGCAGCCCCTCTCCCCTAGAACAAGAGACCCAGTACTTC
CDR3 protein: CASSPSPLEQETQYF

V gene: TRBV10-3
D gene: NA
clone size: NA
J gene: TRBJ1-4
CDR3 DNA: TGTGCCATCAGTGACAGGTCGGCTAATGAAAAACTGTTTTTT
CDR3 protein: CAISDRSANEKLFF

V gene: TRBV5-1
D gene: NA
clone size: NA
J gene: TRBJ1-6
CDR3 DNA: TGCGCCAGCAGCTTGTCGGGCGGATATAATTCACCCCTCCACTTT
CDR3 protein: CASSLSGGYNSPLHF

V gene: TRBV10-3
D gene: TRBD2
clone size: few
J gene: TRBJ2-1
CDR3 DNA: TGTGCCACCTCTAGCGGGGGGCCAAGGGGGGATGAGCAGTTCTTC
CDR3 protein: CATSSGGPRGDEQFF

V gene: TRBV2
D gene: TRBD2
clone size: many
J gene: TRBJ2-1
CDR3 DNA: TGTGCCAGCAGTGGACTTCTTAGCGGGCCCACCTACAATGAGCAGTTCTTC
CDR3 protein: CASSGLLSGPTYNEQFF

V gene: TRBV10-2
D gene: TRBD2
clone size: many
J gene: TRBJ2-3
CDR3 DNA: TGCGCCAGCAGACTAGCGGGGGCCACAGATACGCAGTATTTT
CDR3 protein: CASRLAGATDTQYF

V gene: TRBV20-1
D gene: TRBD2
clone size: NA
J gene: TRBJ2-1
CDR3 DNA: TGCAGTGCTAGAGATTTTGGACTAGCGGGAGTTGAGCAGTTCTTC
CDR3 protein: CSARDFGLAGVEQFF

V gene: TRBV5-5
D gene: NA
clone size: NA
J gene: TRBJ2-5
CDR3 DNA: TGTGCCAGCAGCCTCAACCGGGACAATCAGCACCAGTACTTC
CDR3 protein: CASSLNRDNQHQYF

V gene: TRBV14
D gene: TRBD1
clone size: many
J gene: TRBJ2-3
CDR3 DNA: TGTGCCAGCAGCTTGAGACAGGGTTTCACAGATACGCAGTATTTT
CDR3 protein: CASSLRQGFTDTQYF

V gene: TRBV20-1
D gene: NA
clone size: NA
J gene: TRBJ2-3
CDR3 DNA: TGCAGTGCTGGGAGCGTAGATACGCAGTATTTT
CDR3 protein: CSAGSVDTQYF